These 10 T cell receptor beta chains share one sample of origin, sequenced in a study of blood T cell repertoires in COVID-19. Profiled with immunoSEQ multiplex PCR; TCRdb holds only in-frame clones, not every one. The profile shows around 250,000 clones, approximately 88% of them singletons. Specimen: PBMCs or T cells enriched from blood (not recorded which). The receptors here all came from a woman aged 40 to 49 who had been exposed to COVID-19.

This chain links TRBV18 with TRBJ1-1; D not resolved. V dropped 3 bases and J dropped 7 bases, with 15 bases sitting between them. Germline V lookup: CDR1 KGHSH, CDR2 LQKENI. The CDR3 extends over 14 amino acids. CDR3 protein: CASSPSNSLLEAFF. For the CDR3, the DNA is TGTGCCAGCTCACCCAGTAACAGCCTCCTTGAAGCTTTCTTT.

Points on this clone: Different DNA sequences within this sample yield the same CDR3. V gene TRBV12-3 or TRBV12-4 combines with J gene TRBJ2-3; D is unresolved. This CDR3 spans 11 amino acids. The V and J ends lost 7 bases and 1 base respectively, with 3 bases between them. The DNA for the CDR3 is TGTGCCAGCACGGGCACAGATACGCAGTATTTT. It encodes CASTGTDTQYF.

The rearrangement links TRBV30 to TRBJ2-4, with TRBD2 identical over 13 bases. Trimming at V came to 0 bases and at J to 7 bases, leaving 9 bases not matched to a gene. The CDR3 is 17 amino acids. Per the germline V gene, CDR1 is GTSNPN and CDR2 is SVGIG (reference sequence). CDR3 sequence (DNA): TGTGCCTGGAGTGTACTTGGGGGACTAGCGGGGTCGAACATTCAGTACTTC. Translated: CAWSVLGGLAGSNIQYF. Looking up the rest from reference TRBV30 and TRBJ2-4 gives the full variable domain: SQTIHQWPATLVQPVGSPLSLECTVEGTSNPNLYWYRQAAGRGLQLLFYSVGIGQISSEVPQNLSASRPQDRQFILSSKKLLLSDSGFYLCAWSVLGGLAGSNIQYFGAGTRLSVL.

The chain joins TRBV6-4 to TRBJ2-1; no reliable D call. CDR3 length: 13 amino acids. V was shortened by 3 bases and J by 6 bases, with 9 bases between the two germline ends. The germline gives CDR1 MRHNA, CDR2 SNTAGT. CDR3 amino acids: CASSERQLNEQFF. The CDR3 DNA sequence: TGTGCCAGCAGTGAGAGGCAGCTCAATGAGCAGTTCTTC.

This rearrangement joins TRBV7-3 to TRBJ1-6; perhaps TRBD1 as D (5 bases). The CDR3 is 13 amino acids. V lost 6 bases to trimming and J lost 7 bases, with 10 bases between them. CDR1 and CDR2 (germline): SGHTA, FQGTGA. In DNA, the CDR3 is TGTGCCAGCAGGGCTCAGGGAAATTCACCCCTCCACTTT. This gives the protein CASRAQGNSPLHF.

The gene calls are TRBV27 and TRBJ2-3; 9 positions agree with TRBD2. The CDR3 covers 17 residues. The J segment lost 2 bases and the V segment lost 7 bases, leaving 13 bases of the junction unmatched. The V gene's germline CDR1 is MNHEY and CDR2 SMNVEV (reference sequence). The DNA for the CDR3 is TGTGCCAGCACCGAGGAGTCTGCGGGGGGGTTCACAGATACGCAGTATTTT. It specifies CASTEESAGGFTDTQYF.

The rearrangement joins TRBV30 to TRBJ2-1; TRBD1 agrees at 7 bases. The CDR3 totals 15 residues. The junction had 4 bases not matched to a gene; V was cut back by 1 base and J by 1 base. Germline loops: CDR1 GTSNPN, CDR2 SVGIG (reference sequence). Here the CDR3 reads CAWSGQGISYNEQFF. The CDR3, as DNA: TGTGCCTGGAGTGGACAGGGAATTTCCTACAATGAGCAGTTCTTC.

The V gene is TRBV18, the J gene TRBJ1-1; D perhaps matches TRBD1 (6 bases). Germline V CDR1 and CDR2: KGHSH, LQKENI. The ends were cut back, 6 bases at V and 4 bases at J, with 12 bases in the middle. The CDR3 covers 13 residues. The CDR3 spells CASSQTGSTEAFF. CDR3 sequence (DNA): TGTGCCAGCTCCCAAACAGGGTCCACTGAAGCTTTCTTT.

The chain links TRBV5-4 to TRBJ2-7; the D is unclear. Germline V CDR1 and CDR2: SGHNT, YYREEE (reference sequence). This CDR3 is built from 12 residues. V was shortened by 4 bases and J by 5 bases, with 10 bases between the two germline ends. Here the CDR3 reads CASSPLEDEQYF. The CDR3 DNA is TGTGCCAGCAGCCCCCTTGAGGACGAGCAGTACTTC.

The chain couples TRBV6-2 or TRBV6-3 to TRBJ2-1; 8 positions match TRBD1. Germline values: CDR1 MNHEY, CDR2 SVGEGT. The CDR3 is 14 residues long. The V segment lost 5 bases and the J segment 7 bases; nucleotides outside the gene matches: 7. Here the CDR3 reads CASSEDRVVNEQFF. The CDR3 DNA reads as TGTGCCAGCAGTGAGGACAGGGTGGTAAATGAGCAGTTCTTC.